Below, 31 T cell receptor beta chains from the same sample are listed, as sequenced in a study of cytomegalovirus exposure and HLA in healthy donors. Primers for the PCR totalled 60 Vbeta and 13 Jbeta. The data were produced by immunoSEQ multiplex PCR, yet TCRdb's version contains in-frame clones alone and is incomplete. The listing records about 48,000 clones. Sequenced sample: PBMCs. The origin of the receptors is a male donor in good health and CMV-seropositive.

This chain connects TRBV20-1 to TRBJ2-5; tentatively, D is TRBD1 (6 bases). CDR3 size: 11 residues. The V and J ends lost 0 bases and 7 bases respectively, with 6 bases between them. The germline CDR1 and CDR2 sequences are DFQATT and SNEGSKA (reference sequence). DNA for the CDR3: TGCAGTGCTAGAGAACAGGGGACCCAGTACTTC. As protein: CSAREQGTQYF.

CDR3 amino acids: CASSFGTENTEAFF. The CDR3 nucleotides read TGTGCCAGCAGCTTCGGGACAGAGAACACTGAAGCTTTCTTT. The V and J genes are TRBV5-8 and TRBJ1-1; 7 bases are a match to TRBD1. Germline trimming cut 2 bases from V and 1 base from J; bases unmatched to any gene: 2. Per germline, CDR1 SGHTS and CDR2 YDEGEE. The length of the CDR3 is 14 residues. The full variable domain, completed using reference TRBV5-8 and TRBJ1-1, is EAGVTQSPTHLIKTRGQQATLRCSPISGHTSVYWYQQALGLGLQFLLWYDEGEERNRGNFPPRFSGRQFPNYSSELNVNALELEDSALYLCASSFGTENTEAFFGQGTRLTVV.

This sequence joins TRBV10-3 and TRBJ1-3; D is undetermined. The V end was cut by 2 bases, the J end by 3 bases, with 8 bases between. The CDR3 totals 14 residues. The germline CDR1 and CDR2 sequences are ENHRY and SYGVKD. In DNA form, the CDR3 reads TGTGCCATCAGTGAGAAAGCCCTTGGAAACACCATATATTTT. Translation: CAISEKALGNTIYF.

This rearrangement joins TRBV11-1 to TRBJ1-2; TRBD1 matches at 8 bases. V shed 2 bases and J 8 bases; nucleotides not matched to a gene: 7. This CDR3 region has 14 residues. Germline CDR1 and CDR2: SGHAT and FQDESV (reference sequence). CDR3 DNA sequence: TGTGCCAGCAGCTTATTCGGACAGGGAAACGGCTACACCTTC. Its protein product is CASSLFGQGNGYTF.

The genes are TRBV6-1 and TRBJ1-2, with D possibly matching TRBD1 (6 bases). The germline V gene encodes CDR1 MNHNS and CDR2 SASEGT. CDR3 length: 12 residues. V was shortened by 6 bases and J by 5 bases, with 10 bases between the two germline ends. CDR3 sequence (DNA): TGTGCCAGCAGGGGGGGGCGGTATGGCTACACCTTC. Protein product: CASRGGRYGYTF.

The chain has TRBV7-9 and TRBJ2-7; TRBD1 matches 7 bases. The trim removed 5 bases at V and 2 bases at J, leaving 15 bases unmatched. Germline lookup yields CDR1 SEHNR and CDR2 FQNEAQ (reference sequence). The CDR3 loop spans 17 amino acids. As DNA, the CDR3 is TGTGCCAGCAGCGAACTTCCTGGGACAGCCATTCCCTACGAGCAGTACTTC. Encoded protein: CASSELPGTAIPYEQYF.

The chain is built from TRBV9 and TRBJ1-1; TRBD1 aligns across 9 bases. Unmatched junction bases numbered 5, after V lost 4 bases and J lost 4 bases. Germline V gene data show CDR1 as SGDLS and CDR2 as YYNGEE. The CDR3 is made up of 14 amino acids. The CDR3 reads CASSPGTGPTEAFF. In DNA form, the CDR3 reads TGTGCCAGCAGCCCCGGGACAGGGCCCACTGAAGCTTTCTTT.

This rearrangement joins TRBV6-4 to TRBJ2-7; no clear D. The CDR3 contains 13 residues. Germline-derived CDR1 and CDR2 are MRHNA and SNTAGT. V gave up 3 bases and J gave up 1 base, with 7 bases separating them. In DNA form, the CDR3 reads TGTGCCAGCAGTGAGGGCCCATCCTACGAGCAGTACTTC. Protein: CASSEGPSYEQYF.

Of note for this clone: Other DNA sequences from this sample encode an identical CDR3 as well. For the CDR3, the DNA is TGTGCCAGTAGTATTTGGGGGGGTGATACGCAGTATTTT. Translation gives CASSIWGGDTQYF. The chain uses TRBV19 and TRBJ2-3; the match to TRBD2 covers 7 bases. V gave up 3 bases and J gave up 6 bases; unmatched junction bases: 3. Germline CDR1 and CDR2: LNHDA and SQIVND (reference sequence). The CDR3 is 13 amino acids.

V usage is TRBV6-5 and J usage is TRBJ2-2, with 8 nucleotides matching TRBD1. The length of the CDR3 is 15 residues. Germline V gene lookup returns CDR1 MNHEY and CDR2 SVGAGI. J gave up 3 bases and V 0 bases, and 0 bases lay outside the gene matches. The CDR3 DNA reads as TGTGCCAGCAGTTACTCGACAGGGGACACCGGGGAGCTGTTTTTT. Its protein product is CASSYSTGDTGELFF.

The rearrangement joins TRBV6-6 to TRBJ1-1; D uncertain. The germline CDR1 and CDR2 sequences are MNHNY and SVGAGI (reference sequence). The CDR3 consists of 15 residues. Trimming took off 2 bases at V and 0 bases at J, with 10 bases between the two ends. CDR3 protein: CASSYVTGMNTEAFF. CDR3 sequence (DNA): TGTGCCAGCAGTTACGTGACGGGGATGAACACTGAAGCTTTCTTT.

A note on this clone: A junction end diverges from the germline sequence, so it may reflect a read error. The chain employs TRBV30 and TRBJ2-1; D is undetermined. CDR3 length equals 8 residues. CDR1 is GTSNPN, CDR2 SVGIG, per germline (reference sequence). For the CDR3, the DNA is TGTGCCTTCGAAGAGCGGTTCTTC. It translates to CAFEERFF.

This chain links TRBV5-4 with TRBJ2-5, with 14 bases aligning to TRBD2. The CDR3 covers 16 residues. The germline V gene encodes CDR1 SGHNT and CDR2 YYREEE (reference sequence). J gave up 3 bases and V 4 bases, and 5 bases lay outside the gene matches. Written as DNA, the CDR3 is TGTGCCAGCAGCACCGGACTAGCGGGGGGAGAAGAGACCCAGTACTTC. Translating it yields CASSTGLAGGEETQYF.

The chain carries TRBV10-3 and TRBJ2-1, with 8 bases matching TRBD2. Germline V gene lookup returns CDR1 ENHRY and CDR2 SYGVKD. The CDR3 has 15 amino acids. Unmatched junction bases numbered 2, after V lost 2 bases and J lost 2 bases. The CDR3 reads CAISEKGLAYNEQFF. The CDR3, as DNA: TGTGCCATCAGTGAGAAGGGACTAGCCTACAATGAGCAGTTCTTC.

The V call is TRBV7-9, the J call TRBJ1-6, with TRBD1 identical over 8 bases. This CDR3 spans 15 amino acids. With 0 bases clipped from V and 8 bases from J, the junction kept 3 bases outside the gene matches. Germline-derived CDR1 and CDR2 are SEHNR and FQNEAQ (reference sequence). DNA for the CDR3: TGTGCCAGCAGCTTAGCGGCAGGGGGCGATTCACCCCTCCACTTT. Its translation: CASSLAAGGDSPLHF.

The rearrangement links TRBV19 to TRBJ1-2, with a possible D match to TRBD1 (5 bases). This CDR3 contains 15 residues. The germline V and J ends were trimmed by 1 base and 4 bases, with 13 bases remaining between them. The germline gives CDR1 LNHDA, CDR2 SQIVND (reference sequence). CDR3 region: CASSIGGGTAYGYTF. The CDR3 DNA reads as TGTGCCAGTAGTATAGGTGGAGGGACCGCCTATGGCTACACCTTC.

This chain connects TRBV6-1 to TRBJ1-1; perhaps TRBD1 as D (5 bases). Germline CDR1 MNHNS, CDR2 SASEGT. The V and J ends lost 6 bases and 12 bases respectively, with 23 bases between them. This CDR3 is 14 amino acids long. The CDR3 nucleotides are TGTGCCAGCAGGGAGACAGTATCGGTACAGAGTACTTTCTTT. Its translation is CASRETVSVQSTFF.

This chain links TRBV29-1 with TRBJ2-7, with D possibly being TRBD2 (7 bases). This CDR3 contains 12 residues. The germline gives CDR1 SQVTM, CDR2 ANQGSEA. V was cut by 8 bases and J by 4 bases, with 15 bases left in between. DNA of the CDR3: TGCAGCTACCAGGGAGGGGGGTACGAGCAGTACTTC. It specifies CSYQGGGYEQYF.

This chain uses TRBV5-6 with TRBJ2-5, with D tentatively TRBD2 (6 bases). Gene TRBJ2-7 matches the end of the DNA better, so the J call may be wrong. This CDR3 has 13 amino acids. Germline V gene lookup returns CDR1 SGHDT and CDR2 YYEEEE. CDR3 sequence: CASRGAGWYEQYF. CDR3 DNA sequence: TGTGCCAGCAGAGGGGCGGGGTGGTACGAGCAGTACTTC.

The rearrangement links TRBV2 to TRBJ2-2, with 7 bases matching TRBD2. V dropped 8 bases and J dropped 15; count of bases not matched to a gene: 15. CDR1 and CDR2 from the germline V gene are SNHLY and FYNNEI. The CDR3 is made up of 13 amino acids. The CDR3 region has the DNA TGTGCCAGCGGTCAAGCGGGGATGACTAATTTGTTTTTT. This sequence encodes CASGQAGMTNLFF.

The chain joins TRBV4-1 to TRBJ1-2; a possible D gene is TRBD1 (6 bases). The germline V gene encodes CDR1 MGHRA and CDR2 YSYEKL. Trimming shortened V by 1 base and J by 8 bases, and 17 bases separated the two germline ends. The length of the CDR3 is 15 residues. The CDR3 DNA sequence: TGCGCCAGCAGCCAAGCTGGGGACAACTCATGGGGCTACACCTTC. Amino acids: CASSQAGDNSWGYTF.

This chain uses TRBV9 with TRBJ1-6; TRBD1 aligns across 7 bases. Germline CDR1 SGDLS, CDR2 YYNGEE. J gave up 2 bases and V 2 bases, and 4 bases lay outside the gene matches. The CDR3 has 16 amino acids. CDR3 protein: CASSVGDRAYNSPLHF. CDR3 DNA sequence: TGTGCCAGCAGCGTTGGGGACAGAGCCTATAATTCACCCCTCCACTTT.

The CDR3 region has the DNA TGCGCCAGCAGCCAGAGACTAGCGGGGGGGCCAGGAGATACGCAGTATTTT. It encodes CASSQRLAGGPGDTQYF. The chain uses TRBV4-3 and TRBJ2-3, with 14 nucleotides matching TRBD2. The CDR3 has 17 amino acids. J lost 5 bases, V lost 3 bases, and 7 bases had no gene match. Germline lookup yields CDR1 LGHNA and CDR2 YSLEER.

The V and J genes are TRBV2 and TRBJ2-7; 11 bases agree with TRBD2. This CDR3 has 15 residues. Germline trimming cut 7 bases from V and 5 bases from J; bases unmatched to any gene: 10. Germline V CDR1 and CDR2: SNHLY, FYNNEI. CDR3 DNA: TGTGCCAGCACCCCAACTAGCGGGGGTTTGAACGAGCAGTACTTC. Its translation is CASTPTSGGLNEQYF.

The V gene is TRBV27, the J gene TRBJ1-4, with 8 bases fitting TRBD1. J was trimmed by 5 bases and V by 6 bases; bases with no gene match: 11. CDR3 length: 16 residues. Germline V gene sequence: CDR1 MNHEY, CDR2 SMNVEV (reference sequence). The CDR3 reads CASRRQGLLPNEKLFF. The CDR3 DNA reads TGTGCCAGCAGAAGACAGGGGTTGTTGCCAAATGAAAAACTGTTTTTT.

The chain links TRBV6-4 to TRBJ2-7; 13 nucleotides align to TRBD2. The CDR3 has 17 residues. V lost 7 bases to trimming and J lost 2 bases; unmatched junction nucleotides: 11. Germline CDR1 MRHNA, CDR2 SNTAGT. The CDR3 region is CASTTGTSGAYPYEQYF. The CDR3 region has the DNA TGTGCCAGCACTACAGGGACTAGCGGGGCATACCCCTACGAGCAGTACTTC.

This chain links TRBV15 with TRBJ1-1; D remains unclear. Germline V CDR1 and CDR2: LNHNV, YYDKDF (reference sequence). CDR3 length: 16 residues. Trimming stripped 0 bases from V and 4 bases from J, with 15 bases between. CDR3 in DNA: TGTGCCACCAGCAGAGATCGAAGCCCGGGAGGCACTGAAGCTTTCTTT. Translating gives CATSRDRSPGGTEAFF.

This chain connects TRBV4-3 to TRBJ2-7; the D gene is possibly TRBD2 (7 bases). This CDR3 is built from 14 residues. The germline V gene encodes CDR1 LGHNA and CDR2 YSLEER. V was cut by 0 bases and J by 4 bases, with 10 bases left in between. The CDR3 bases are TGCGCCAGCAGCCAAGAGGGGGGGGCTTACGAGCAGTACTTC. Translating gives CASSQEGGAYEQYF.

This CDR3 reads CASSPTGTGNEVSEQFF. For the CDR3, the DNA is TGTGCCAGCAGCCCGACCGGGACAGGGAACGAAGTCAGTGAGCAGTTCTTC. The chain employs TRBV5-6 and TRBJ2-1, with 9 nucleotides matching TRBD1. Trimming at V came to 4 bases and at J to 9 bases, leaving 17 bases not matched to a gene. CDR1 and CDR2 (germline): SGHDT, YYEEEE. The CDR3 totals 17 residues.

CDR3 sequence (DNA): TGTGCCAGCCAGGGTGGGAATGAGCAGTTCTTC. It codes for CASQGGNEQFF. The chain joins TRBV27 to TRBJ2-1, with D possibly matching TRBD1 (5 bases). The V end was cut by 8 bases, the J end by 7 bases, with 9 bases between. CDR3 length: 11 residues. Germline V gene data show CDR1 as MNHEY and CDR2 as SMNVEV (reference sequence).

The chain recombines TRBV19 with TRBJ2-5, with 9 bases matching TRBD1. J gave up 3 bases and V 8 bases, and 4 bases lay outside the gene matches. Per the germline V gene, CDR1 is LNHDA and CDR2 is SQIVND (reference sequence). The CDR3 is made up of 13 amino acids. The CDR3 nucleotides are TGTGCCAGTCGACAGGGGGGGGAAGAGACCCAGTACTTC. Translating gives CASRQGGEETQYF.